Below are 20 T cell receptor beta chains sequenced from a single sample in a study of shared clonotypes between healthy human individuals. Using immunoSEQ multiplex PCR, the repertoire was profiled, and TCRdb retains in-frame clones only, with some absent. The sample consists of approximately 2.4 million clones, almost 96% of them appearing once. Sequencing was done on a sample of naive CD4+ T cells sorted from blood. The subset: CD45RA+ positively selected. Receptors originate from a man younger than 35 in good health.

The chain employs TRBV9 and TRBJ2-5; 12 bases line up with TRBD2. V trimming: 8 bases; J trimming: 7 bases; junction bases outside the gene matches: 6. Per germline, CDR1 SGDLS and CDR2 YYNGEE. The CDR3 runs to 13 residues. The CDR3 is CASGLAGMGTQYF. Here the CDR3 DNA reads TGTGCCAGTGGACTAGCGGGAATGGGGACCCAGTACTTC.

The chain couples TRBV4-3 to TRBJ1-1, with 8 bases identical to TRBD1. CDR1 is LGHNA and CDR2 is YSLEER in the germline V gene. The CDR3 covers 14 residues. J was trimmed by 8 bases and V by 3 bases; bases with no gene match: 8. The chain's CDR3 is CASSHRTGPDEAFF. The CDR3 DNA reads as TGCGCCAGCAGCCACCGGACAGGGCCTGACGAAGCTTTCTTT.

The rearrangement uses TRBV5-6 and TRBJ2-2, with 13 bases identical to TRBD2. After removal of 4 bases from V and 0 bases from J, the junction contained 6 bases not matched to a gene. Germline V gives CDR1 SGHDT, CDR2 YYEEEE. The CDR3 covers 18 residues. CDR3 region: CASSPGLAGDPNTGELFF. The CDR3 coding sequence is TGTGCCAGCAGCCCTGGACTAGCGGGGGATCCGAACACCGGGGAGCTGTTTTTT.

The CDR3 protein is CASSQVVGNTIYF. In nucleotides, the CDR3 is TGCGCCAGCAGCCAAGTCGTCGGAAACACCATATATTTT. The chain uses TRBV4-3 and TRBJ1-3, with D hard to call. V was clipped by 1 base and J by 4 bases, with 5 bases between them. This CDR3 is built from 13 residues. Germline V gene lookup returns CDR1 LGHNA and CDR2 YSLEER.

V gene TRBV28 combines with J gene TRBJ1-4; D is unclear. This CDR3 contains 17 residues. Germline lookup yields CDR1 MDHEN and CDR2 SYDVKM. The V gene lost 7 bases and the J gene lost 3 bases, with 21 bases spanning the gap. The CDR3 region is CASTPAGLNPPNEKLFF. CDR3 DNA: TGTGCCAGCACCCCCGCGGGTCTTAACCCTCCTAATGAAAAACTGTTTTTT.

CDR3: CASREGVVPQETQYF. The CDR3 DNA sequence: TGTGCCAGCAGGGAGGGGGTAGTGCCTCAAGAGACCCAGTACTTC. The chain carries TRBV6-1 and TRBJ2-5; D could derive from TRBD1 or TRBD2 (6 bases each). This CDR3 region has 15 residues. The ends were cut back, 6 bases at V and 2 bases at J, with 16 bases in the middle. The germline V gene encodes CDR1 MNHNS and CDR2 SASEGT.

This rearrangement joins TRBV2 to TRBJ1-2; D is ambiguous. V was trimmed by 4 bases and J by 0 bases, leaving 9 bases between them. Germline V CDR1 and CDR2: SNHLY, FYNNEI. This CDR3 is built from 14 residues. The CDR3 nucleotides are TGTGCCAGCAGTGTGGGTATTTCTAACTATGGCTACACCTTC. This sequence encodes CASSVGISNYGYTF.

The CDR3 DNA reads as TGTGCCTGGAGTGTACATCGGACTAGCGGATCAAATGAGCAGTTCTTC. It yields the protein CAWSVHRTSGSNEQFF. The gene calls are TRBV30 and TRBJ2-1; 10 nucleotides match TRBD2. This CDR3 has 16 residues. V gave up 0 bases and J gave up 7 bases; unmatched junction bases: 9. CDR1 and CDR2 from the germline V gene are GTSNPN and SVGIG (reference sequence).

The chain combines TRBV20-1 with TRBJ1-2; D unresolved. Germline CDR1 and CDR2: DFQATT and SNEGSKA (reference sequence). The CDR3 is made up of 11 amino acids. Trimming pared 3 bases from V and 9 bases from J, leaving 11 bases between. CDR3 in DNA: TGCAGTGCTAGTAGAGGTTACAGCTACACCTTC. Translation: CSASRGYSYTF.

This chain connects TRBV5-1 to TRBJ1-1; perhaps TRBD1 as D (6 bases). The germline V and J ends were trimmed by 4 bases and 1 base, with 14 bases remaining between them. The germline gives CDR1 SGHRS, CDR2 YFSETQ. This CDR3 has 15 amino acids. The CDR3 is CASSPGAGKNTEAFF. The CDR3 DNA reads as TGCGCCAGCAGCCCGGGGGCAGGGAAGAACACTGAAGCTTTCTTT.

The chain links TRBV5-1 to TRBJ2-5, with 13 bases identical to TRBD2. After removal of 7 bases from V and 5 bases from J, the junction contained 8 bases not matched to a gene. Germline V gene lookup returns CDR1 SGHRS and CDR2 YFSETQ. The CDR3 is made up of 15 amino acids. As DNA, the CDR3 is TGCGCCAGCGGGACTAGCGGGATCGGGCAGGAGACCCAGTACTTC. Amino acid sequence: CASGTSGIGQETQYF.

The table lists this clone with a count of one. CDR3 sequence reads: CASSSLGQGFYEQYF. CDR3 nucleotide sequence: TGTGCCAGTAGTTCTTTAGGACAGGGGTTCTACGAGCAGTACTTC. The chain employs TRBV19 and TRBJ2-7, with 9 bases identical to TRBD1. Unmatched junction bases numbered 8, after V lost 5 bases and J lost 3 bases. The length of the CDR3 is 15 residues. Germline V gene sequence: CDR1 LNHDA, CDR2 SQIVND (reference sequence).

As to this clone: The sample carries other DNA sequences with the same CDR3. The CDR3 reads CASSLGEGSYNEQFF. The CDR3 DNA reads TGTGCCAGCAGCTTAGGGGAGGGGTCCTACAATGAGCAGTTCTTC. The genes are TRBV7-2 and TRBJ2-1; TRBD2 agrees at 7 bases. Per the germline V gene, CDR1 is SGHTA and CDR2 is FQGNSA. Germline trimming cut 1 base from V and 1 base from J; bases unmatched to any gene: 1. The CDR3 consists of 15 residues. Full variable domain (remainder filled in from reference TRBV7-2 and TRBJ2-1): GAGVSQSPSNKVTEKGKDVELRCDPISGHTALYWYRQSLGQGLEFLIYFQGNSAPDKSGLPSDRFSAERTGGSVSTLTIQRTQQEDSAVYLCASSLGEGSYNEQFFGPGTRLTVL.

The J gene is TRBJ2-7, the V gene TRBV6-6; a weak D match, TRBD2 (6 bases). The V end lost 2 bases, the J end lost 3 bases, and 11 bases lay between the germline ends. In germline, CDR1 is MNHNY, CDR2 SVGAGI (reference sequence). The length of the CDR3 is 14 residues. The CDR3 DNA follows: TGTGCCAGCAGTTACAGGCAGGGAGGCTACGAGCAGTACTTC. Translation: CASSYRQGGYEQYF.

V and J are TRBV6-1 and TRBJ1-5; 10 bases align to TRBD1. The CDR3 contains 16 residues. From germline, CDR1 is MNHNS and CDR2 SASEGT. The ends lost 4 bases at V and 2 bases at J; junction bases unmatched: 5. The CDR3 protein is CASSAAGTGGNQPQHF. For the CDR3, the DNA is TGTGCCAGCAGTGCCGCCGGGACAGGGGGCAATCAGCCCCAGCATTTT.

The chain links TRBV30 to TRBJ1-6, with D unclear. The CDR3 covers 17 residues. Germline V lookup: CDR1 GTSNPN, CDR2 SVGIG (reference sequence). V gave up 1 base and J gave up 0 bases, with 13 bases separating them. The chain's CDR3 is CAWSGEQTSSYNSPLHF. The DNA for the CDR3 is TGTGCCTGGAGTGGAGAACAGACGAGCTCCTATAATTCACCCCTCCACTTT.

The CDR3 loop is CASSPFSQRAGGYNEQFF. For the CDR3, the DNA is TGTGCCAGCAGCCCGTTCTCACAAAGAGCGGGAGGGTACAATGAGCAGTTCTTC. The J gene is TRBJ2-1, the V gene TRBV5-4, with 10 bases lining up with TRBD2. Germline CDR1 is SGHNT and CDR2 is YYREEE (reference sequence). The CDR3 extends over 18 amino acids. Unmatched junction bases numbered 14, after V lost 4 bases and J lost 4 bases.

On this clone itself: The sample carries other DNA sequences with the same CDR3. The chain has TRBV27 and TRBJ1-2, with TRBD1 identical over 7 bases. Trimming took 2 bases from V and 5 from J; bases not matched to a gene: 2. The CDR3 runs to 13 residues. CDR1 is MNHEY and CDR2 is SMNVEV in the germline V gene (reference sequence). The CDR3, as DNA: TGTGCCAGCAGTTTAGCAGGGGGATATGGCTACACCTTC. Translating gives CASSLAGGYGYTF.

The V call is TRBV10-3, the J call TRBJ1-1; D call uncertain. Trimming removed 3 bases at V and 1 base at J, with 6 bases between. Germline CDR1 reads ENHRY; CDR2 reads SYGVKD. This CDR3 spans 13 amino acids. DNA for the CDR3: TGTGCCATCAGTGACCCACGGAACACTGAAGCTTTCTTT. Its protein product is CAISDPRNTEAFF.

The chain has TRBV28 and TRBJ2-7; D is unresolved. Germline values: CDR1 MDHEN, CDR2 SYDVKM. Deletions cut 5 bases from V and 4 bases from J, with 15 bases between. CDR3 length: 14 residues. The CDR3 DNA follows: TGTGCCAGCAGTCTCCCACCACAAACTTACGAGCAGTACTTC. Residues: CASSLPPQTYEQYF.